This passage covers 29 T cell receptor beta chains from one sample sequenced in a study of vaccination and CD4 T cells after COVID-19 (dated by TCRdb to between 2021 and 2022). Library preparation used PCR. Sequencing took place on an Illumina iSeq 100. DNA from cultured CD4+ T cells was subjected to TCR sequencing with the Oncomine TCR Beta short-read assay at the Johns Hopkins FTIC core. TCRdb cleaned the public reads at Q25 with fastp, built clones with MiXCR and kept in-frame beta chains. Each entry merges the rows of one CDR3 protein and shows their most common DNA and genes. For this sample there are over 12,000 distinct CDR3 sequences; 48% appear just once. The ten largest clones represent roughly 13% of the sample. These receptors are not linked to any known antigen. The treatment or condition label, read with the paper, signifies: approximately 9-day PBMC culture with coronavirus spike peptide pools or control peptides (ViraFEST assay).

Sequenced material: CD4+ T cells from blood, cultured in vitro. These receptors came from a human donor who had recovered from COVID-19.

V usage is TRBV24-1 and J usage is TRBJ1-2; D uncertain. V lost 5 bases and J lost 7, with 7 bases in between. Germline loops: CDR1 KGHDR, CDR2 SFDVKD. CDR3 length: 11 residues. CDR3 nucleotide sequence: TGTGCCACCAGTGGGAGAACTGGCTACACCTTC. Encoded protein: CATSGRTGYTF.

This chain links TRBV20-1 with TRBJ1-2, with a tentative D call TRBD1 (5 bases). Germline values: CDR1 DFQATT, CDR2 SNEGSKA (reference sequence). The CDR3 extends over 16 amino acids. The ends were cut back, 0 bases at V and 1 base at J, with 15 bases in the middle. The CDR3 DNA sequence: TGCAGTGCTAGAGACCATTTTAAGACAGATAACTATGGCTACACCTTC. Its translation is CSARDHFKTDNYGYTF.

V is TRBV21-1 and J is TRBJ2-1; TRBD1, the D gene given by the table, was not confirmed from the DNA. TRBV21-1 is given as a pseudogene. The CDR3 has 18 amino acids. The CDR3 DNA is TGTGCCAGCAGCAAACGTCAGGGGATTCGGGGCGGCTACAATGAGCAGTTCTTC. This encodes CASSKRQGIRGGYNEQFF.

This clonotype has a handful of counts. J is TRBJ2-1 and V is TRBV20-1, with 13 bases matching TRBD2. After removal of 5 bases from V and 9 bases from J, the junction contained 10 bases not matched to a gene. CDR3 length: 15 residues. From germline, CDR1 is DFQATT and CDR2 SNEGSKA (reference sequence). The chain's CDR3 is CSAPFGLAGVGEQFF. CDR3 coding DNA: TGCAGTGCTCCCTTCGGACTAGCGGGAGTGGGTGAGCAGTTCTTC.

CDR3 nucleotide sequence: TGTGCCAGCAGCCAGGGAAGGACAGCCTATGGCTACACCTTC. It is translated as CASSQGRTAYGYTF. The chain couples TRBV4-2 to TRBJ1-2; perhaps TRBD1 as D (6 bases). CDR3 size: 14 residues. V was cut by 3 bases and J by 4 bases, with 12 bases left in between. Germline V gene lookup returns CDR1 LGHNA and CDR2 YNFKEQ.

This rearrangement joins TRBV7-9 to TRBJ1-1; D call uncertain. This CDR3 is built from 13 residues. V dropped 11 bases and J dropped 1 base, with 14 bases sitting between them. Germline loops: CDR1 SEHNR, CDR2 FQNEAQ (reference sequence). CDR3 nucleotide sequence: TGTGCCGGCATGTCTAGCGGGAACACTGAAGCTTTCTTT. Translated: CAGMSSGNTEAFF.

This clonotype came up a few times. The chain employs TRBV2 and TRBJ2-1, with 10 bases identical to TRBD1. The CDR3 totals 15 residues. Germline loops: CDR1 SNHLY, CDR2 FYNNEI. V was pared by 6 bases and J by 6 bases, with 8 bases of the junction left unmatched. CDR3 residues: CASRKRDRGINEQFF. In DNA, the CDR3 is TGTGCCAGCAGGAAACGGGACAGGGGTATCAATGAGCAGTTCTTC.

The chain recombines TRBV19 with TRBJ2-7, with D possibly matching TRBD1 (6 bases). This CDR3 has 13 residues. V was cut by 6 bases and J by 6 bases, with 15 bases left in between. Germline values: CDR1 LNHDA, CDR2 SQIVND (reference sequence). The DNA of the CDR3 is TGTGCCAGTAGCCTAGACAGGAGCAGCGAGCAGTACTTC. This encodes CASSLDRSSEQYF.

This chain links TRBV11-2 with TRBJ1-5, with D possibly TRBD1 on 5 matching bases. The CDR3 is made up of 14 amino acids. The V end was cut by 5 bases, the J end by 7 bases, with 15 bases between. From germline, CDR1 is SGHAT and CDR2 FQNNGV. The DNA for the CDR3 is TGTGCCAGCAGCCCCGGACACAATTTGCAGCCCCAGCATTTT. It encodes CASSPGHNLQPQHF.

J is TRBJ2-5 and V is TRBV20-1; 9 bases map to TRBD2. V lost 5 bases, J lost 5 bases, and 6 bases stayed unmatched. This CDR3 is 13 amino acids long. Germline-derived CDR1 and CDR2 are DFQATT and SNEGSKA (reference sequence). CDR3 in amino acids: CSASLAGKETQYF. The CDR3 DNA follows: TGCAGTGCTTCCCTAGCGGGAAAGGAGACCCAGTACTTC.

This clonotype turned up a few times. The chain employs TRBV20-1 and TRBJ2-3, with 7 bases fitting TRBD1. CDR1 DFQATT and CDR2 SNEGSKA come from the germline V gene (reference sequence). The CDR3 covers 14 residues. The trim removed 4 bases at V and 1 base at J, leaving 5 bases unmatched. The CDR3 DNA sequence: TGCAGTGCTAATCGACAGGGTGGCACAGATACGCAGTATTTT. It yields the protein CSANRQGGTDTQYF.

The chain carries TRBV5-8 and TRBJ2-7; D perhaps matches TRBD2 (5 bases). CDR3 length equals 14 residues. CDR1 and CDR2 from the germline V gene are SGHTS and YDEGEE. V was cut by 0 bases and J by 1 base, with 8 bases left in between. This CDR3 is CASSLATGSYEQYF. The CDR3 bases are TGTGCCAGCAGCTTGGCCACGGGGTCCTACGAGCAGTACTTC.

The rearrangement joins TRBV5-4 to TRBJ1-1; D call uncertain. Germline lookup yields CDR1 SGHNT and CDR2 YYREEE (reference sequence). The germline V and J ends were trimmed by 1 base and 7 bases, with 11 bases remaining between them. This CDR3 has 13 amino acids. The CDR3 loop is CASSLFGGDEAFF. In nucleotides, the CDR3 is TGTGCCAGCAGCTTGTTTGGTGGGGATGAAGCTTTCTTT. Filled out from reference TRBV5-4 and TRBJ1-1, the complete variable domain reads ETGVTQSPTHLIKTRGQQVTLRCSSQSGHNTVSWYQQALGQGPQFIFQYYREEENGRGNFPPRFSGLQFPNYSSELNVNALELDDSALYLCASSLFGGDEAFFGQGTRLTVV.

V and J are TRBV6-1 and TRBJ1-5; D is perhaps TRBD1 (5 bases). The V gene's germline CDR1 is MNHNS and CDR2 SASEGT. The CDR3 is 14 residues long. The germline V and J ends were trimmed by 8 bases and 4 bases, with 15 bases remaining between them. The CDR3 region has the DNA TGTGCCAGCCTACTGGGGCAGCATAATCAGCCCCAGCATTTT. Its translation: CASLLGQHNQPQHF.

The V gene is TRBV11-2, the J gene TRBJ1-2, with 9 bases matching TRBD1. Per germline, CDR1 SGHAT and CDR2 FQNNGV. The V gene end was trimmed by 5 bases and the J gene end by 2 bases; junction bases not matched to a gene: 3. This CDR3 region has 14 residues. The CDR3 DNA reads as TGTGCCAGCAGCCTCGGGACAGGGAACTATGGCTACACCTTC. Protein: CASSLGTGNYGYTF.

The chain has TRBV6-1 and TRBJ2-3; 13 nucleotides line up with TRBD2. Germline V gene sequence: CDR1 MNHNS, CDR2 SASEGT. The CDR3 loop spans 15 amino acids. Unmatched junction bases numbered 6, after V lost 6 bases and J lost 6 bases. For the CDR3, the DNA is TGTGCCAGCAGCCGGGGACTAGCGGGGTATGATACGCAGTATTTT. Amino acids: CASSRGLAGYDTQYF.

This clonotype was observed a handful of times. CDR3 in amino acids: CASSTGLAESYEQYF. CDR3 DNA: TGTGCCAGCAGTACGGGACTAGCGGAGTCCTACGAGCAGTACTTC. The chain couples TRBV6-1 to TRBJ2-1, with 11 positions matching TRBD2. The J call may be faulty, since TRBJ2-7 better matches the DNA end. The germline V gene has CDR1 MNHNS and CDR2 SASEGT. CDR3 length: 15 residues.

CDR3 amino acids: CASSLGMGRRAFF. CDR3 nucleotides: TGTGCCAGCAGCCTGGGGATGGGGCGTCGGGCTTTCTTT. The J gene is TRBJ1-1, the V gene TRBV7-9; TRBD1 is a possible D gene (5 bases). The CDR3 contains 13 residues. CDR1 SEHNR and CDR2 FQNEAQ come from the germline V gene (reference sequence). Trimming cost V 5 bases and J 11 bases, with 18 bases left between them.

This clonotype was recorded a few times. The gene calls are TRBV27 and TRBJ1-5; 7 nucleotides match TRBD1. Per germline, CDR1 MNHEY and CDR2 SMNVEV (reference sequence). The J segment lost 6 bases and the V segment lost 4 bases, leaving 12 bases of the junction unmatched. CDR3 size: 16 residues. The CDR3 DNA reads TGTGCCAGCAGTTCGGGTACGAGGGGGCGTGGTCAGCCCCAGCATTTT. Its protein is CASSSGTRGRGQPQHF.

This rearrangement joins TRBV4-3 to TRBJ2-3; TRBD2 might be the D (5 bases). Germline V gene data show CDR1 as LGHNA and CDR2 as YSLEER. Trimming pared 3 bases from V and 1 base from J, leaving 8 bases between. The CDR3 is 14 amino acids. This CDR3 is CASSQSGGTDTQYF. In DNA form, the CDR3 reads TGCGCCAGCAGCCAGTCCGGGGGCACAGATACGCAGTATTTT.

The chain employs TRBV7-9 and TRBJ1-2; D uncertain. Per germline, CDR1 SEHNR and CDR2 FQNEAQ (reference sequence). The V end was cut by 1 base, the J end by 6 bases, with 9 bases between. There are 13 residues in the CDR3. CDR3 sequence: CASSLEQQHGYTF. CDR3 in DNA: TGTGCCAGCAGCTTAGAACAGCAACATGGCTACACCTTC.

Within the sample, this clonotype is large. The rearrangement links TRBV30 to TRBJ1-2; no clear D. V lost 0 bases, J lost 0 bases, and 5 bases lay in between. The CDR3 sequence is 13 residues long. Per the germline V gene, CDR1 is GTSNPN and CDR2 is SVGIG (reference sequence). CDR3 residues: CAWSVQANYGYTF. In nucleotides, the CDR3 is TGTGCCTGGAGTGTACAAGCTAACTATGGCTACACCTTC.

This chain links TRBV7-8 with TRBJ1-2; TRBD1 might be the D (6 bases). Trimming cost V 1 base and J 4 bases, with 7 bases left between them. Germline CDR1 SGHVS, CDR2 FQNEAQ. The CDR3 spans 13 residues. The CDR3 bases are TGTGCCAGCAGCTTAGGGACAGTCTATGGCTACACCTTC. Protein product: CASSLGTVYGYTF. The entire variable domain, with the rest obtained from reference TRBV7-8 and TRBJ1-2, is as follows: GAGVSQSPRYKVAKRGQDVALRCDPISGHVSLFWYQQALGQGPEFLTYFQNEAQLDKSGLPSDRFFAERPEGSVSTLKIQRTQQEDSAVYLCASSLGTVYGYTFGSGTRLTVV.

This clonotype was counted between two and nine times. The CDR3 coding sequence is TGTGCCAGCAGTTTAACATTCGCTAATGAAAAACTGTTTTTT. Its translation: CASSLTFANEKLFF. The rearrangement links TRBV27 to TRBJ1-4; D ambiguous. V was trimmed by 2 bases and J by 3 bases, leaving 7 bases between them. CDR3 length: 14 residues. From germline, CDR1 is MNHEY and CDR2 SMNVEV (reference sequence).

J is TRBJ2-7 and V is TRBV7-2; D unclear. The CDR3 loop spans 12 amino acids. Germline CDR1 reads SGHTA; CDR2 reads FQGNSA. The ends were cut back, 8 bases at V and 5 bases at J, with 13 bases in the middle. The CDR3 reads CASSPAVDEQYF. DNA of the CDR3: TGTGCCAGCTCCCCGGCGGTGGACGAGCAGTACTTC.

The chain joins TRBV5-1 to TRBJ1-1; 7 bases fit TRBD1. The CDR3 loop spans 15 amino acids. V trimming: 4 bases; J trimming: 2 bases; junction bases outside the gene matches: 8. Germline loops: CDR1 SGHRS, CDR2 YFSETQ. CDR3 DNA sequence: TGCGCCAGCAGCGTGGGAGGGACAGCTAACACTGAAGCTTTCTTT. It encodes CASSVGGTANTEAFF.

The CDR3 DNA is TGTGCCAGCAGCTTAGTGGCGGGGCGCACAGATACGCAGTATTTT. This gives the protein CASSLVAGRTDTQYF. V and J are TRBV11-1 and TRBJ2-3, with a possible D match to TRBD2 (6 bases). Germline CDR1 reads SGHAT; CDR2 reads FQDESV (reference sequence). V was pared by 1 base and J by 1 base, with 9 bases between. The CDR3 has 15 residues.

V and J are TRBV28 and TRBJ2-5; D is tentatively TRBD1 or TRBD2 (6 bases each). V shed 3 bases and J shed 4 bases, with 9 bases lying between them. CDR3 size: 13 residues. Germline-derived CDR1 and CDR2 are MDHEN and SYDVKM. The CDR3 is CASSLGGRETQYF. The CDR3 DNA reads as TGTGCCAGCAGTTTGGGGGGCCGAGAGACCCAGTACTTC.

This chain links TRBV12-3 or TRBV12-4 with TRBJ1-3, with TRBD1 as a possible D gene (5 bases). Trimming pared 6 bases from V and 0 bases from J, leaving 12 bases between. CDR3 length equals 15 residues. The DNA of the CDR3 is TGTGCCAGCAGCAAACGGGGCGTCTCTGGAAACACCATATATTTT. It specifies CASSKRGVSGNTIYF.